The clone carrying this TCR beta chain was found a few times. What it binds is not known. TCR sequencing used cDNA made by reverse transcription of extracted RNA. Only in-frame clones appear in the TCRdb table, and some are missing; sequencing was by immunoSEQ multiplex PCR. The sample has over 60,000 clones, under 60% seen once. Trimming removed 5 bases from V and 4 bases from J; junction bases left unmatched: 4. This CDR3 is 13 amino acids long. Germline assignment: CDR1 LGHNT and CDR2 FRNRAP. Treatment specified: oral pan-JAK inhibitor, 5-10 mg twice daily. The data derive from a study of CD8+ T cells in alopecia areata. Findings and caveats of the study: During tofacitinib treatment, many expanded lesional clones remained in scalp and blood. Having one nonresponder leaves uncertain how baseline CD8+ expansion relates to response.

The rearrangement links TRBV12-5 to TRBJ2-5; 7 positions match TRBD1. This TCR derives from a human donor with alopecia areata. The sequences come from CD8+ T cells sorted from blood, collected around week 37, from a patient treated with tofacitinib. This CDR3 is CASGQGDRETQYF. The CDR3, as DNA: TGTGCTAGTGGTCAAGGGGACAGAGAGACCCAGTACTTC.